The 11 T cell receptor beta chains below come from one sample, sequenced in a study of T cell changes during pregnancy in multiple sclerosis. TCRdb's table, derived via immunoSEQ multiplex PCR, lists solely in-frame clones and lacks some. The sample lists 90,000 to 120,000 clones; about nine tenths were seen once. This sample comprised peripheral blood, obtained after pregnancy. The receptors were gathered from a female donor with multiple sclerosis, enrolled in a pregnancy study.

The chain links TRBV2 to TRBJ2-3; TRBD2 matches at 11 bases. Germline V gene sequence: CDR1 SNHLY, CDR2 FYNNEI. There are 18 residues in the CDR3. Trimming cost V 9 bases and J 1 base; bases outside gene matches: 15. This CDR3 is CARRELAGGNPRTDTQYF. CDR3 nucleotide sequence: TGTGCCAGAAGGGAATTAGCGGGGGGGAACCCACGCACAGATACGCAGTATTTT.

The CDR3 region is CASSPQVVGELFF. The CDR3 DNA follows: TGTGCCAGCAGTCCCCAGGTAGTCGGGGAGCTGTTTTTT. This chain links TRBV25-1 with TRBJ2-2; unclear D gene. V shed 5 bases and J shed 7 bases, with 11 bases lying between them. The CDR3 length is 13 residues. Germline-derived CDR1 and CDR2 are MGHDK and SYGVNS.

J is TRBJ2-7 and V is TRBV5-1; TRBD2 agrees at 11 bases. CDR1 and CDR2 (germline): SGHRS, YFSETQ. J was trimmed by 0 bases and V by 4 bases; bases with no gene match: 3. The CDR3 runs 15 residues. CDR3 residues: CASSNTSGGSYEQYF. As DNA, the CDR3 is TGCGCCAGCAGCAACACTAGCGGGGGCTCCTACGAGCAGTACTTC.

The rearrangement uses TRBV14 and TRBJ1-2, with D hard to call. Trimming took off 1 base at V and 4 bases at J, with 4 bases between the two ends. CDR3 length equals 12 residues. CDR1 and CDR2 (germline): SGHDN, FVKESK. The CDR3 coding sequence is TGTGCCAGCAGCCAAGTTCTCTATGGCTACACCTTC. Its protein product is CASSQVLYGYTF.

The rearrangement uses TRBV29-1 and TRBJ1-2, with 9 bases matching TRBD1. The CDR3 has 16 amino acids. Germline-derived CDR1 and CDR2 are SQVTM and ANQGSEA. With 2 bases clipped from V and 2 bases from J, the junction kept 9 bases outside the gene matches. This CDR3 is CSVESPGTGSNYGYTF. CDR3 nucleotide sequence: TGCAGCGTTGAATCACCCGGGACAGGGTCCAACTATGGCTACACCTTC.

V is TRBV5-1 and J is TRBJ1-1; possible D gene TRBD1, 5 bases. The CDR3 sequence is 13 residues long. Trimming removed 4 bases at V and 1 base at J, with 8 bases between. CDR1 is SGHRS and CDR2 is YFSETQ in the germline V gene. The CDR3 reads CASSQGWNTEAFF. CDR3 DNA: TGCGCCAGCAGCCAGGGATGGAACACTGAAGCTTTCTTT.

V usage is TRBV4-1 and J usage is TRBJ2-2; D is possibly TRBD2 (6 bases). The CDR3 runs to 14 residues. V was pared by 1 base and J by 9 bases, with 12 bases between. CDR1 and CDR2 from the germline V gene are MGHRA and YSYEKL. The CDR3 here is CASSQVPEGWELFF. The CDR3 coding sequence is TGCGCCAGCAGCCAAGTTCCGGAGGGGTGGGAGCTGTTTTTT.

V and J are TRBV2 and TRBJ1-2, with D possibly matching TRBD1 (6 bases). Germline CDR1 is SNHLY and CDR2 is FYNNEI. Deletions cut 7 bases from V and 4 bases from J, with 16 bases between. This CDR3 comprises 14 residues. The CDR3 DNA sequence: TGTGCCAGCAAGTCCGGGGACATACCCTATGGCTACACCTTC. It yields the protein CASKSGDIPYGYTF.

This CDR3 reads CASSFAGNQPQHF. In DNA, the CDR3 is TGTGCCAGCAGCTTCGCGGGGAATCAGCCCCAGCATTTT. This chain links TRBV5-4 with TRBJ1-5; no clear D gene. With 2 bases removed from V and 4 bases from J, the gap between germline ends came to 7 bases. This CDR3 is built from 13 residues. CDR1 and CDR2 from the germline V gene are SGHNT and YYREEE (reference sequence).

The sample holds one count of this clone. The chain's CDR3 is CASSSAGGANYGYTF. CDR3 sequence (DNA): TGTGCCAGTAGTTCGGCAGGTGGTGCTAACTATGGCTACACCTTC. V and J are TRBV19 and TRBJ1-2; D not resolved. Trimming removed 5 bases from V and 0 bases from J, with 13 bases in between. Germline V gene sequence: CDR1 LNHDA, CDR2 SQIVND (reference sequence). The CDR3 consists of 15 residues.

The chain is built from TRBV19 and TRBJ2-7; 11 positions agree with TRBD2. After removal of 3 bases from V and 2 bases from J, the junction contained 3 bases not matched to a gene. The germline CDR1 and CDR2 sequences are LNHDA and SQIVND (reference sequence). This CDR3 has 15 residues. DNA for the CDR3: TGTGCCAGTAGTATTGCTAGCGGGGGGACCTACGAGCAGTACTTC. This sequence encodes CASSIASGGTYEQYF.